A single sample is the source of the 27 T cell receptor beta chains below, sequenced in a study of blood T cell repertoires in COVID-19. Clones were read by immunoSEQ multiplex PCR, and TCRdb kept only the in-frame ones, dropping some. Of approximately 50,000 clones in the sample, 60% to 80% are singletons; the top ten hold around 42%. Sequenced: peripheral blood. These receptors were collected from a man aged 65 to 85 with active or convalescent COVID-19.

The rearrangement links TRBV18 to TRBJ1-6, with 10 bases aligning to TRBD1. CDR1 is KGHSH, CDR2 LQKENI, per germline. V was pared by 0 bases and J by 7 bases, with 0 bases of the junction left unmatched. The CDR3 length is 15 residues. CDR3 DNA: TGTGCCAGCTCACCACCGGGACAGGGGAATTCACCCCTCCACTTT. This codes for CASSPPGQGNSPLHF.

The V and J genes are TRBV19 and TRBJ1-4; the D is unclear. With 3 bases removed from V and 0 bases from J, the gap between germline ends came to 8 bases. Germline V gene sequence: CDR1 LNHDA, CDR2 SQIVND (reference sequence). This CDR3 is built from 15 residues. CDR3 bases: TGTGCCAGTAGTATGGGCATTGCAACTAATGAAAAACTGTTTTTT. It is translated as CASSMGIATNEKLFF.

V is TRBV29-1 and J is TRBJ1-2; D is undetermined. CDR1 SQVTM and CDR2 ANQGSEA come from the germline V gene. CDR3 length: 11 amino acids. With 4 bases removed from V and 6 bases from J, the gap between germline ends came to 9 bases. CDR3 residues: CSVVAGNGYTF. The CDR3 DNA sequence: TGCAGCGTTGTCGCGGGAAATGGCTACACCTTC.

V is TRBV5-1 and J is TRBJ2-7; TRBD1 matches at 9 bases. Trimming at V came to 4 bases and at J to 7 bases, leaving 9 bases not matched to a gene. CDR3 length equals 14 residues. Germline loops: CDR1 SGHRS, CDR2 YFSETQ. The CDR3 spells CASSLGTGNGEQYF. In DNA, the CDR3 is TGCGCCAGCAGCCTCGGGACAGGGAACGGAGAGCAGTACTTC.

This clone has a single count. The J gene is TRBJ1-2, the V gene TRBV10-3, with 8 bases that match TRBD1. The CDR3 contains 15 residues. Germline trimming cut 3 bases from V and 3 bases from J; bases unmatched to any gene: 6. Germline V gene sequence: CDR1 ENHRY, CDR2 SYGVKD. The CDR3 here is CAISERTGTDYGYTF. The CDR3 DNA follows: TGTGCCATCAGTGAAAGGACAGGGACAGACTATGGCTACACCTTC.

The chain uses TRBV6-2 or TRBV6-3 and TRBJ2-7; TRBD1 matches at 10 bases. Germline V gene data show CDR1 as MNHEY and CDR2 as SVGEGT. V lost 4 bases, J lost 6 bases, and 9 bases stayed unmatched. This CDR3 has 15 residues. The CDR3 coding sequence is TGTGCCAGCAGTTCATCCGGGACAGGGGAGTCCGAGCAGTACTTC. This translates into CASSSSGTGESEQYF.

The CDR3 DNA sequence: TGTGCCAGCAGGACAGACCCCGGTTCACCCCTCCACTTT. Amino acids: CASRTDPGSPLHF. The gene calls are TRBV27 and TRBJ1-6; the D gene is possibly TRBD1 (5 bases). The CDR3 contains 13 residues. Germline CDR1 is MNHEY and CDR2 is SMNVEV (reference sequence). Trimming took 6 bases from V and 9 from J, leaving 12 bases between them.

The chain couples TRBV28 to TRBJ1-1; D is unresolved. The CDR3 runs 13 residues. Germline V gene sequence: CDR1 MDHEN, CDR2 SYDVKM. V shed 8 bases and J shed 9 bases, with 19 bases lying between them. The CDR3 DNA follows: TGTGCCAGCTTTAGAGTTAGTGCAAGAAAAGCTTTCTTT. Its translation is CASFRVSARKAFF.

This clone was observed a handful of times. The chain couples TRBV28 to TRBJ2-5; tentative D call: TRBD2 (7 bases). Trimming removed 1 base at V and 6 bases at J, with 12 bases between. In germline, CDR1 is MDHEN, CDR2 SYDVKM. This CDR3 contains 14 residues. The CDR3 region is CASSLFGGPKTQYF. The CDR3 coding sequence is TGTGCCAGCAGTTTATTCGGGGGGCCCAAGACCCAGTACTTC.

The gene calls are TRBV6-6 and TRBJ1-1, with D perhaps TRBD1 (6 bases). The CDR3 is 13 residues long. From germline, CDR1 is MNHNY and CDR2 SVGAGI (reference sequence). The V and J ends lost 1 base and 3 bases respectively, with 6 bases between them. The CDR3 coding sequence is TGTGCCAGCAGTTACTACAGGGACACTGAAGCTTTCTTT. Residues: CASSYYRDTEAFF.

This chain joins TRBV12-5 and TRBJ1-4; 7 nucleotides line up with TRBD1. The CDR3 spans 15 residues. J lost 7 bases, V lost 5 bases, and 10 bases had no gene match. CDR1 and CDR2 from the germline V gene are LGHNT and FRNRAP. The CDR3 spells CASGDGGQLSEKLFF. CDR3 in DNA: TGTGCTAGTGGTGACGGGGGACAGTTGAGTGAAAAACTGTTTTTT.

CDR3 DNA: TGTGCCAGCAGCCGCGGGGGGACCTACGAGCAGTACTTC. Amino acid sequence: CASSRGGTYEQYF. The chain couples TRBV9 to TRBJ2-7, with 8 nucleotides matching TRBD2. CDR1 is SGDLS, CDR2 YYNGEE, per germline. This CDR3 spans 13 amino acids. Losses at the gene ends were 4 bases for V and 2 bases for J; bases not matched to a gene: 2.

This chain links TRBV6-2 or TRBV6-3 with TRBJ2-7, with TRBD1 matching 8 bases. In germline, CDR1 is MNHEY, CDR2 SVGEGT. This CDR3 is built from 17 residues. After removal of 0 bases from V and 5 bases from J, the junction contained 12 bases not matched to a gene. The CDR3 DNA follows: TGTGCCAGCAGTTACTCGAGTCCGACAGGGACAGGAGACGAGCAGTACTTC. Its protein product is CASSYSSPTGTGDEQYF.

This sequence joins TRBV27 and TRBJ1-2, with 10 positions matching TRBD1. Germline V lookup: CDR1 MNHEY, CDR2 SMNVEV (reference sequence). CDR3 size: 15 residues. The junction had 10 bases not matched to a gene; V was cut back by 4 bases and J by 8 bases. This CDR3 is CASSSRQGARMGYTF. In DNA, the CDR3 is TGTGCCAGCAGTTCGCGACAGGGGGCGAGGATGGGCTACACCTTC.

The rearrangement joins TRBV7-9 to TRBJ2-5; 9 nucleotides match TRBD2. The V and J ends lost 1 base and 0 bases, in that order; junction bases with no gene match: 9. This CDR3 has 18 amino acids. The V gene's germline CDR1 is SEHNR and CDR2 FQNEAQ (reference sequence). The CDR3 loop is CASSLVGGSGGNQETQYF. The CDR3 DNA reads TGTGCCAGCAGCTTAGTGGGAGGTAGCGGGGGTAACCAAGAGACCCAGTACTTC.

This clone was counted a few times. The rearrangement joins TRBV11-3 to TRBJ2-5, with 9 positions matching TRBD1. The CDR3 consists of 16 residues. Germline-derived CDR1 and CDR2 are SGHNT and YENEEA. V trimming: 5 bases; J trimming: 2 bases; junction bases outside the gene matches: 9. CDR3 region: CASSPLRDRVQETQYF. In DNA, the CDR3 is TGTGCCAGCAGCCCCCTTCGGGACAGGGTGCAAGAGACCCAGTACTTC. The full variable domain, completed using reference TRBV11-3 and TRBJ2-5, is EAGVVQSPRYKIIEKKQPVAFWCNPISGHNTLYWYLQNLGQGPELLIRYENEEAVDDSQLPKDRFSAERLKGVDSTLKIQPAELGDSAVYLCASSPLRDRVQETQYFGPGTRLLVL.

The V call is TRBV6-5, the J call TRBJ1-2, with TRBD1 matching over 9 bases. The germline CDR1 and CDR2 sequences are MNHEY and SVGAGI. V was clipped by 6 bases and J by 5 bases; unmatched bases: 4. The CDR3 sequence is 13 residues long. The CDR3 DNA sequence: TGTGCCAGCAGGACAGGGGGAAGATATGGCTACACCTTC. The encoded protein is CASRTGGRYGYTF.

Worth noting for this clone: Other DNA sequences of this sample code for an identical CDR3. This chain connects TRBV7-2 to TRBJ2-3, with TRBD2 matching 12 bases. Germline CDR1 and CDR2: SGHTA and FQGNSA. The CDR3 is 15 amino acids. J gave up 5 bases and V 5 bases, and 5 bases lay outside the gene matches. The CDR3 DNA reads as TGTGCCAGCAGCCCTAGCGGGGGGGCCGGAGATACGCAGTATTTT. Translating it yields CASSPSGGAGDTQYF.

In its sample, this clone was seen a few times. This chain links TRBV6-5 with TRBJ1-1; TRBD1 agrees at 8 bases. The CDR3 totals 15 residues. The germline CDR1 and CDR2 sequences are MNHEY and SVGAGI. V lost 6 bases to trimming and J lost 0 bases; unmatched junction nucleotides: 6. CDR3 sequence (DNA): TGTGCCAGCAGGCGGGACAGGTTTATGAACACTGAAGCTTTCTTT. Translating gives CASRRDRFMNTEAFF.

The chain carries TRBV2 and TRBJ2-5; 9 bases align to TRBD2. V dropped 6 bases and J dropped 5; count of bases not matched to a gene: 7. This CDR3 contains 14 residues. Germline-derived CDR1 and CDR2 are SNHLY and FYNNEI. CDR3: CASRTGTSIETQYF. CDR3 in DNA: TGTGCCAGCAGGACCGGGACTAGCATCGAGACCCAGTACTTC.

The chain couples TRBV7-9 to TRBJ2-7, with TRBD2 matching 8 bases. This CDR3 contains 13 residues. V gave up 5 bases and J gave up 4 bases; unmatched junction bases: 4. Germline V gene sequence: CDR1 SEHNR, CDR2 FQNEAQ (reference sequence). CDR3 sequence: CASSPGGVYEQYF. The CDR3 nucleotides are TGTGCCAGCAGCCCGGGGGGGGTTTACGAGCAGTACTTC.

By share, this clone ranks as medium-sized. The chain is built from TRBV5-4 and TRBJ2-1; a possible D gene is TRBD2 (5 bases). V was clipped by 7 bases and J by 2 bases, with 16 bases between them. The CDR3 extends over 15 amino acids. Germline-derived CDR1 and CDR2 are SGHNT and YYREEE (reference sequence). CDR3 amino acids: CASLNPDSAYNEQFF. In DNA, the CDR3 is TGTGCCAGCTTAAACCCGGACTCCGCCTACAATGAGCAGTTCTTC.

This clone appeared once. The V and J genes are TRBV18 and TRBJ2-5; 9 bases fit TRBD1. V was clipped by 3 bases and J by 5 bases; unmatched bases: 4. This CDR3 has 14 amino acids. CDR1 KGHSH and CDR2 LQKENI come from the germline V gene. The CDR3 bases are TGTGCCAGCTCACCGGGGACAGGGAAGGAGACCCAGTACTTC. It encodes CASSPGTGKETQYF.

This sequence joins TRBV7-2 and TRBJ2-1; 8 bases match TRBD2. Germline loops: CDR1 SGHTA, CDR2 FQGNSA. CDR3 length: 14 residues. The ends lost 4 bases at V and 10 bases at J; junction bases unmatched: 9. The CDR3 DNA follows: TGTGCCAGCAGCTCCGCCGGGGGGGTGGCGGAGCAGTTCTTC. Amino acid sequence: CASSSAGGVAEQFF.

This clone was seen a single time. The chain employs TRBV5-1 and TRBJ2-1; D is possibly TRBD1 (5 bases). V lost 4 bases, J lost 4 bases, and 15 bases lay in between. The CDR3 sequence is 15 residues long. Germline V gives CDR1 SGHRS, CDR2 YFSETQ. The CDR3 reads CASSKRGTSYNEQFF. The CDR3 DNA reads TGCGCCAGCAGCAAAAGGGGTACTTCGTACAATGAGCAGTTCTTC.

The count of this clone is one. V gene TRBV4-1 combines with J gene TRBJ2-7; tentative D call: TRBD1 (6 bases). The CDR3 covers 16 residues. Germline V gene lookup returns CDR1 MGHRA and CDR2 YSYEKL. V was cut by 1 base and J by 4 bases, with 17 bases left in between. This CDR3 is CASSQVGGQPNYEQYF. CDR3 nucleotides: TGCGCCAGCAGCCAAGTAGGAGGACAGCCAAATTACGAGCAGTACTTC.

Here the CDR3 DNA reads TGTGCCAGCAGTATGGACGGGGACTATGGCTACACCTTC. Translated: CASSMDGDYGYTF. J is TRBJ1-2 and V is TRBV12-3 or TRBV12-4; D gene unclear. The CDR3 length is 13 residues. The V end lost 5 bases, the J end lost 3 bases, and 10 bases lay between the germline ends.